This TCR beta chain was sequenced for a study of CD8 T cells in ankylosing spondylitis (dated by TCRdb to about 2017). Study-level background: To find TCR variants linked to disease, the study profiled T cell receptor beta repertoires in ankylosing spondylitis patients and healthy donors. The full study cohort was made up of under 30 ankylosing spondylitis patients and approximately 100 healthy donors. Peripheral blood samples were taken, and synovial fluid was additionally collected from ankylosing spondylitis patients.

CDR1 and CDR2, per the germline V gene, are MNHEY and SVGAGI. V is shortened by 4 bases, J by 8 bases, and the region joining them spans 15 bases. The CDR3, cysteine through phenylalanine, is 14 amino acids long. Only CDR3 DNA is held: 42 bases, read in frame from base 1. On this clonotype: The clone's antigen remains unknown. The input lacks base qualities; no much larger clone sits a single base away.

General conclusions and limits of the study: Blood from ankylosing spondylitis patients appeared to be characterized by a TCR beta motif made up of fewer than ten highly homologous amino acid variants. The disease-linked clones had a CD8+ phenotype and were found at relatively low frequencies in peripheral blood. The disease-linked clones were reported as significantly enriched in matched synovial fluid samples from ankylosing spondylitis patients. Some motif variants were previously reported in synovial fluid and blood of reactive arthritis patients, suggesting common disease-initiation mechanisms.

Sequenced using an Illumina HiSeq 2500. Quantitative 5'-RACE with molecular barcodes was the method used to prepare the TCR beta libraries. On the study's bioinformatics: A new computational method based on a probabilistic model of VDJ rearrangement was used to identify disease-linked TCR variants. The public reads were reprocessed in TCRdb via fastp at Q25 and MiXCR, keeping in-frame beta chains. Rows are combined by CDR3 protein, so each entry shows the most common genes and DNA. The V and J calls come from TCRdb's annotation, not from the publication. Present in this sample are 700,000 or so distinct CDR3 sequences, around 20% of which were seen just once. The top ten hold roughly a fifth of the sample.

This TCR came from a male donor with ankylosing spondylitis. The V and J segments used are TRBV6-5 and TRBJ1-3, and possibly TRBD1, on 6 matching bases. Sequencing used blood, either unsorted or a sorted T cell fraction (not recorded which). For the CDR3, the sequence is CASSSTDRLYTIYF. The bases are TGTGCCAGCAGTTCGACCGACAGGCTATACACCATATATTTT.